The rows below give T cell receptor beta chains drawn from one sample of a study of CD8+CD57+ T cells in acquired aplastic anemia. In TCRdb, the reads were re-called with MiXCR into one record per CDR3 protein. The sample shows 190,000 or so distinct CDR3 sequences, around 63% of them seen only once. Input material: sorted CD4+, CD8+, or CD8+CD57+ T cells (not recorded which) from PBMCs. These receptors all come from a human donor in good health. CDR3s include the opening cysteine and the closing phenylalanine or tryptophan. The order of the fields is D gene, clone size, J gene, V gene, CDR3 protein, CDR3 DNA. D genes are given only for firm matches. The listing skips clone size in some rows; elsewhere it reads once, few, many or a size class.

D gene: TRBD1
clone size: NA
J gene: TRBJ1-2
V gene: TRBV24-1
CDR3 protein: CATNPGQGNGYTF
CDR3 DNA: TGTGCCACCAACCCGGGACAGGGGAATGGCTACACCTTC

D gene: NA
clone size: NA
J gene: TRBJ1-6
V gene: TRBV11-1
CDR3 protein: CASSLLRVGGGSPLHF
CDR3 DNA: TGTGCCAGCAGCTTACTTAGAGTAGGGGGAGGGTCACCCCTCCACTTT

D gene: TRBD1
clone size: NA
J gene: TRBJ1-1
V gene: TRBV6-5
CDR3 protein: CASSARQGITEAFF
CDR3 DNA: TGTGCCAGCAGTGCCCGACAGGGAATCACTGAAGCTTTCTTT

D gene: NA
clone size: NA
J gene: TRBJ2-2
V gene: TRBV20-1
CDR3 protein: CSARWDVTGELFF
CDR3 DNA: TGCAGTGCTAGGTGGGATGTCACCGGGGAGCTGTTTTTT

D gene: TRBD1
clone size: NA
J gene: TRBJ1-1
V gene: TRBV7-9
CDR3 protein: CASSPGTGATNTEAFF
CDR3 DNA: TGTGCCAGCAGCCCCGGGACAGGGGCCACGAACACTGAAGCTTTCTTT

D gene: NA
clone size: NA
J gene: TRBJ2-3
V gene: TRBV2
CDR3 protein: CASSPGRGVYTQYF
CDR3 DNA: TGTGCCAGCTCACCCGGGCGGGGTGTATATACGCAGTATTTT

D gene: NA
clone size: NA
J gene: TRBJ2-7
V gene: TRBV7-9
CDR3 protein: CASSFAEADEQYF
CDR3 DNA: TGTGCCAGCAGCTTCGCGGAGGCCGACGAGCAGTACTTC

D gene: NA
clone size: NA
J gene: TRBJ2-1
V gene: TRBV5-4
CDR3 protein: CASSLDNEQLF
CDR3 DNA: TGTGCCAGCAGCTTGGACAATGAGCAGCTCTTC

D gene: TRBD2
clone size: NA
J gene: TRBJ2-5
V gene: TRBV7-6
CDR3 protein: CASSSDRGGIQETQYF
CDR3 DNA: TGTGCCAGCAGCTCAGACCGGGGAGGGATCCAAGAGACCCAGTACTTC

D gene: NA
clone size: once
J gene: TRBJ2-5
V gene: TRBV20-1
CDR3 protein: CSGERQETQYF
CDR3 DNA: TGCAGTGGGGAGAGGCAAGAGACCCAGTACTTC

D gene: TRBD2
clone size: few
J gene: TRBJ2-3
V gene: TRBV5-1
CDR3 protein: CASSWGLAGVADTQYF
CDR3 DNA: TGCGCCAGCAGCTGGGGACTAGCGGGAGTCGCAGATACGCAGTATTTT

D gene: TRBD1
clone size: NA
J gene: TRBJ2-7
V gene: TRBV6-5
CDR3 protein: CASSYSRGGPYEQYF
CDR3 DNA: TGTGCCAGCAGTTACTCGAGAGGGGGCCCCTACGAGCAGTACTTC

D gene: NA
clone size: NA
J gene: TRBJ2-7
V gene: TRBV20-1
CDR3 protein: CSGTGTAESGGLFDERYF
CDR3 DNA: TGCAGTGGGACCGGGACAGCGGAATCCGGGGGGCTTTTCGACGAGCGGTACTTC

D gene: NA
clone size: NA
J gene: TRBJ1-1
V gene: TRBV28
CDR3 protein: CASLTAGLMNTEAFF
CDR3 DNA: TGTGCCAGCCTGACGGCGGGACTGATGAACACTGAAGCTTTCTTT

D gene: NA
clone size: NA
J gene: TRBJ1-2
V gene: TRBV2
CDR3 protein: CASSPSDGYGYTF
CDR3 DNA: TGTGCCAGCAGCCCCTCGGACGGCTATGGCTACACCTTC

D gene: NA
clone size: NA
J gene: TRBJ2-3
V gene: TRBV7-2
CDR3 protein: CASSLDDGNNEQYF
CDR3 DNA: TGTGCCAGCAGCTTAGACGACGGAAACAATGAGCAGTATTTT